A selection of T cell receptor beta chains follows, all from one sample in a study of shared clonotypes between healthy human individuals. Data came from immunoSEQ multiplex PCR; TCRdb stores just in-frame clones and leaves some out. The table lists about 490,000 clones, roughly 85% of them singletons, with approximately 12% in the top ten. Material for sequencing was PBMCs. Source of these receptors: a woman aged 40 to 50 in good health. Some clones in this sample may be carry-over from other donors' samples. Each CDR3 is given with its conserved first and last residue. Each record gives: J gene, V gene, CDR3 protein.

J gene: TRBJ2-5; V gene: TRBV5-1; CDR3 protein: CASSRTPQETQYF
J gene: TRBJ2-5; V gene: TRBV15; CDR3 protein: CATSRLPSGQETQYF
J gene: TRBJ2-2; V gene: TRBV11-2; CDR3 protein: CASSLSLPGANTGELFF
J gene: TRBJ2-2; V gene: TRBV12-5; CDR3 protein: CASGLVLGQGNTGELFF
J gene: TRBJ1-1; V gene: TRBV5-1; CDR3 protein: CASSPTPQGVGEAFF
J gene: TRBJ1-1; V gene: TRBV15; CDR3 protein: CATSGGDRVGTEAFF
J gene: TRBJ1-4; V gene: TRBV5-1; CDR3 protein: CASSLFGTEDEKLFF
J gene: TRBJ2-3; V gene: TRBV15; CDR3 protein: CATSSGGQSTDTQYF
J gene: TRBJ2-1; V gene: TRBV9; CDR3 protein: CASSVVGVPTYNEQFF
J gene: TRBJ2-2; V gene: TRBV7-3; CDR3 protein: CASSLTGNTNTGELFF
J gene: TRBJ2-1; V gene: TRBV6-5; CDR3 protein: CASSYLQYNEQFF
J gene: TRBJ2-1; V gene: TRBV5-1; CDR3 protein: CASGKLGGEVNEQFF
J gene: TRBJ1-1; V gene: TRBV6-6; CDR3 protein: CASSYSRNTEAFF
J gene: TRBJ2-4; V gene: TRBV19; CDR3 protein: CASSPLDRVGNIQYF